The 29 T cell receptor beta chains reported below all come from one sample, sequenced in a study of PD-1 blockade in classical Hodgkin lymphoma. TCRdb keeps only in-frame clones here, not all; method: immunoSEQ multiplex PCR. The table lists some 17,000 clones, more than 70% of them singletons. Exposure to brentuximab vedotin varied, and each patient had relapsed following autologous stem cell transplantation. The specimen comprised peripheral blood mononuclear cells (PBMCs), sampled at baseline. These receptors came from a human donor with classical Hodgkin lymphoma.

Only one count was recorded for this clone. V gene TRBV6-1 combines with J gene TRBJ1-5, with D maybe TRBD1 (5 bases). Deletions cut 6 bases from V and 4 bases from J, with 16 bases between. Germline CDR1 MNHNS, CDR2 SASEGT. This CDR3 is 15 amino acids long. The DNA of the CDR3 is TGTGCCAGCAGCCCCCCGGGACCTTTGAATCAGCCCCAGCATTTT. Translating it yields CASSPPGPLNQPQHF.

There are a few counts of this clone. V is TRBV19 and J is TRBJ2-1, with D perhaps TRBD1 (6 bases). Per the germline V gene, CDR1 is LNHDA and CDR2 is SQIVND (reference sequence). This CDR3 has 15 residues. Trimming pared 3 bases from V and 5 bases from J, leaving 14 bases between. CDR3 loop: CASSIWARGNNEQFF. The CDR3 DNA sequence: TGTGCCAGTAGTATTTGGGCCAGGGGTAACAATGAGCAGTTCTTC.

This clone has a handful of counts. This chain joins TRBV28 and TRBJ2-7; 11 bases line up with TRBD1. This CDR3 spans 15 amino acids. Per the germline V gene, CDR1 is MDHEN and CDR2 is SYDVKM. J gave up 7 bases and V 6 bases, and 11 bases lay outside the gene matches. The CDR3 DNA follows: TGTGCCAGCAGCCCGGGCGGACAGGGGGCGAGGGAGCAGTACTTC. This gives the protein CASSPGGQGAREQYF. Variable domain in full (rest from reference TRBV28 and TRBJ2-7): DVKVTQSSRYLVKRTGEKVFLECVQDMDHENMFWYRQDPGLGLRLIYFSYDVKMKEKGDIPEGYSVSREKKERFSLILESASTNQTSMYLCASSPGGQGAREQYFGPGTRLTVT.

This sequence joins TRBV7-9 and TRBJ2-3; 10 bases match TRBD2. CDR3 length equals 18 residues. J gave up 0 bases and V 1 base, and 7 bases lay outside the gene matches. CDR1 SEHNR and CDR2 FQNEAQ come from the germline V gene (reference sequence). CDR3 nucleotides: TGTGCCAGCAGCTTAGGGGTCCTAGCGGGAGACAGCACAGATACGCAGTATTTT. This sequence encodes CASSLGVLAGDSTDTQYF.

The rearrangement uses TRBV5-1 and TRBJ1-5; 7 nucleotides agree with TRBD1. Germline V gives CDR1 SGHRS, CDR2 YFSETQ. This CDR3 region has 15 residues. Trimming removed 4 bases from V and 4 bases from J; junction bases left unmatched: 8. In DNA form, the CDR3 reads TGCGCCAGCAGCGAAAGGCCAGGGGGAAATCAGCCCCAGCATTTT. The encoded protein is CASSERPGGNQPQHF.

The CDR3 nucleotides are TGTGCCAGCAGCTTAGGGGGGCAGCGCTACACCTTC. It is translated as CASSLGGQRYTF. This chain joins TRBV7-2 and TRBJ1-2; the D gene is possibly TRBD1 (6 bases). Germline CDR1 is SGHTA and CDR2 is FQGNSA. The V end lost 1 base, the J end lost 9 bases, and 9 bases lay between the germline ends. The CDR3 totals 12 residues.

CDR3 bases: TGTGCCAGCTCTCCTCGTTCGACTAGCGGGAAACAAGAGACCCAGTACTTC. Translating gives CASSPRSTSGKQETQYF. The V gene is TRBV18, the J gene TRBJ2-5; 11 nucleotides align to TRBD2. The CDR3 consists of 17 residues. CDR1 is KGHSH and CDR2 is LQKENI in the germline V gene. With 6 bases clipped from V and 2 bases from J, the junction kept 11 bases outside the gene matches. Combining the CDR3 with reference TRBV18 and TRBJ2-5 gives the whole variable domain NAGVMQNPRHLVRRRGQEARLRCSPMKGHSHVYWYRQLPEEGLKFMVYLQKENIIDESGMPKERFSAEFPKEGPSILRIQQVVRGDSAAYFCASSPRSTSGKQETQYFGPGTRLLVL.

The chain couples TRBV29-1 to TRBJ2-1; 10 bases line up with TRBD2. V lost 4 bases to trimming and J lost 8 bases; unmatched junction nucleotides: 2. The length of the CDR3 is 12 residues. CDR1 is SQVTM, CDR2 ANQGSEA, per germline. In nucleotides, the CDR3 is TGCAGCGTTGGTCTAGCGGGAGATGAGCAGTTCTTC. Protein product: CSVGLAGDEQFF.

J is TRBJ1-1 and V is TRBV6-5, with TRBD1 as a possible D gene (6 bases). Germline assignment: CDR1 MNHEY and CDR2 SVGAGI. The CDR3 sequence is 15 residues long. Trimming stripped 1 base from V and 2 bases from J, with 11 bases between. The CDR3 sequence is CASSYYGTLNTEAFF. Here the CDR3 DNA reads TGTGCCAGCAGTTACTACGGGACACTTAACACTGAAGCTTTCTTT.

The chain joins TRBV11-2 to TRBJ2-5; D not resolved. Germline CDR1 is SGHAT and CDR2 is FQNNGV. V shed 0 bases and J shed 1 base, with 6 bases lying between them. This CDR3 spans 14 amino acids. CDR3 in amino acids: CASSLDAGQETQYF. DNA of the CDR3: TGTGCCAGCAGCTTAGACGCAGGCCAAGAGACCCAGTACTTC.

This clone appeared a single time. The rearrangement joins TRBV5-1 to TRBJ2-7; D is perhaps TRBD2 (6 bases). Trimming took off 4 bases at V and 2 bases at J, with 22 bases between the two ends. This CDR3 comprises 17 residues. Germline values: CDR1 SGHRS, CDR2 YFSETQ. The CDR3 DNA follows: TGCGCCAGCAGCCGGGACCCCTCAAAAGCGGGCCCCTACGAGCAGTACTTC. Translating gives CASSRDPSKAGPYEQYF.

The chain uses TRBV6-5 and TRBJ2-1, with 8 bases identical to TRBD2. V was pared by 5 bases and J by 2 bases, with 5 bases of the junction left unmatched. The germline CDR1 and CDR2 sequences are MNHEY and SVGAGI. The CDR3 extends over 15 amino acids. The CDR3 loop reads CASSLTSGPYNEQFF. Written as DNA, the CDR3 is TGTGCCAGCAGTCTTACTAGCGGCCCCTACAATGAGCAGTTCTTC.

The V gene is TRBV7-2, the J gene TRBJ2-2; 9 nucleotides agree with TRBD2. J was trimmed by 4 bases and V by 0 bases; bases with no gene match: 3. Germline values: CDR1 SGHTA, CDR2 FQGNSA. The CDR3 consists of 16 residues. The CDR3 loop reads CASSLAGTSSTGELFF. The CDR3 nucleotides read TGTGCCAGCAGCTTAGCCGGGACTAGCAGCACCGGGGAGCTGTTTTTT.

The rearrangement uses TRBV28 and TRBJ2-5; D may match TRBD1 or TRBD2 (5 bases each). Germline loops: CDR1 MDHEN, CDR2 SYDVKM. The CDR3 extends over 17 amino acids. V was cut by 5 bases and J by 2 bases, with 21 bases left in between. In DNA form, the CDR3 reads TGTGCCAGCAGTAGTTTGGGGGACGGGCCGCGGCAAGAGACCCAGTACTTC. Protein product: CASSSLGDGPRQETQYF.

The rearrangement links TRBV15 to TRBJ1-6, with a weak D call TRBD1 (6 bases). From germline, CDR1 is LNHNV and CDR2 YYDKDF (reference sequence). The ends were cut back, 0 bases at V and 7 bases at J, with 10 bases in the middle. The CDR3 runs 15 residues. For the CDR3, the DNA is TGTGCCACCAGCAGAGATTTGACAGGAAATTCACCCCTCCACTTT. Its protein is CATSRDLTGNSPLHF.

This clone is labeled medium-sized (0.01 to 0.1%). This chain uses TRBV7-2 with TRBJ1-4, with 11 bases fitting TRBD1. The CDR3 is 14 amino acids. The germline V gene has CDR1 SGHTA and CDR2 FQGNSA. V gave up 3 bases and J gave up 8 bases; unmatched junction bases: 2. This chain's CDR3 is CASSFRTGGEKLFF. The DNA of the CDR3 is TGTGCCAGCAGCTTTCGGACAGGGGGCGAAAAACTGTTTTTT. Full variable domain (missing parts from reference TRBV7-2 and TRBJ1-4): GAGVSQSPSNKVTEKGKDVELRCDPISGHTALYWYRQSLGQGLEFLIYFQGNSAPDKSGLPSDRFSAERTGGSVSTLTIQRTQQEDSAVYLCASSFRTGGEKLFFGSGTQLSVL.

V gene TRBV28 combines with J gene TRBJ1-2, with unresolved D. The germline V and J ends were trimmed by 9 bases and 2 bases, with 13 bases remaining between them. Germline values: CDR1 MDHEN, CDR2 SYDVKM. The CDR3 loop spans 13 amino acids. CDR3: CARTRATNYGYTF. In nucleotides, the CDR3 is TGTGCCAGGACTAGGGCGACAAACTATGGCTACACCTTC.

This clone was found a few times. The chain carries TRBV19 and TRBJ2-7; TRBD1 aligns across 7 bases. Per germline, CDR1 LNHDA and CDR2 SQIVND (reference sequence). The CDR3 is 15 residues long. Losses at the gene ends were 1 base for V and 5 bases for J; bases not matched to a gene: 8. In DNA, the CDR3 is TGTGCCAGTAGTATAGTCATAGGGGGCCTCAACGAGCAGTACTTC. As protein: CASSIVIGGLNEQYF.

This clone came up a few times. This chain's CDR3 is CASSPRGASNEQFF. CDR3 DNA: TGTGCCAGTAGTCCAAGGGGGGCGAGCAATGAGCAGTTCTTC. This rearrangement joins TRBV19 to TRBJ2-1, with D tentatively TRBD1 or TRBD2 (6 bases each). The V gene lost 5 bases and the J gene lost 6 bases, with 14 bases spanning the gap. CDR3 size: 14 residues. Germline V gene data show CDR1 as LNHDA and CDR2 as SQIVND (reference sequence).

This chain connects TRBV18 to TRBJ2-7; a weak D match, TRBD2 (6 bases). In germline, CDR1 is KGHSH, CDR2 LQKENI. The ends were cut back, 3 bases at V and 3 bases at J, with 12 bases in the middle. This CDR3 is built from 14 residues. The CDR3 DNA is TGTGCCAGCTCACCGGAGGGGTACAACTACGAGCAGTACTTC. It specifies CASSPEGYNYEQYF. Full variable domain (remainder filled in from reference TRBV18 and TRBJ2-7): NAGVMQNPRHLVRRRGQEARLRCSPMKGHSHVYWYRQLPEEGLKFMVYLQKENIIDESGMPKERFSAEFPKEGPSILRIQQVVRGDSAAYFCASSPEGYNYEQYFGPGTRLTVT.

CDR3 amino acids: CASSDAGGQETQYF. CDR3 DNA sequence: TGTGCCAGCAGTGACGCAGGGGGGCAAGAGACCCAGTACTTC. The chain couples TRBV25-1 to TRBJ2-5; D is possibly TRBD1 (7 bases). The V and J ends lost 3 bases and 2 bases respectively, with 10 bases between them. The CDR3 sequence is 14 residues long. Germline V gene lookup returns CDR1 MGHDK and CDR2 SYGVNS.

The gene calls are TRBV28 and TRBJ1-1; unclear D gene. V was pared by 1 base and J by 8 bases, with 8 bases between. Germline CDR1 MDHEN, CDR2 SYDVKM. The CDR3 contains 12 residues. DNA of the CDR3: TGTGCCAGCAGTTTATATTACCGCGAAGCTTTCTTT. Amino acid sequence: CASSLYYREAFF.

This clone was seen more than once but under ten times. The chain employs TRBV11-2 and TRBJ2-2; no reliable D call. Deletions cut 0 bases from V and 1 base from J, with 0 bases between. Germline CDR1 and CDR2: SGHAT and FQNNGV. The CDR3 is made up of 13 amino acids. CDR3 bases: TGTGCCAGCAGCTTAGAGAACACCGGGGAGCTGTTTTTT. Amino acid sequence: CASSLENTGELFF.

The rearrangement uses TRBV18 and TRBJ1-1; D unclear. The CDR3 is 12 residues long. Per the germline V gene, CDR1 is KGHSH and CDR2 is LQKENI. V lost 0 bases, J lost 4 bases, and 3 bases lay in between. The CDR3 loop is CASSPPSTEAFF. The CDR3 DNA reads as TGTGCCAGCTCACCACCATCCACTGAAGCTTTCTTT.

The chain carries TRBV9 and TRBJ2-3; no clear D gene. This CDR3 is 13 amino acids long. The ends were cut back, 4 bases at V and 5 bases at J, with 11 bases in the middle. CDR1 SGDLS and CDR2 YYNGEE come from the germline V gene. CDR3 residues: CASSPYPQDTQYF. CDR3 DNA: TGTGCCAGCAGCCCTTATCCCCAAGATACGCAGTATTTT.

The genes are TRBV5-4 and TRBJ2-3, with 8 positions matching TRBD2. Germline loops: CDR1 SGHNT, CDR2 YYREEE (reference sequence). V trimming: 3 bases; J trimming: 2 bases; junction bases outside the gene matches: 5. This CDR3 has 15 residues. DNA for the CDR3: TGTGCCAGCAGCTCAGGACTAGCCATCACAGATACGCAGTATTTT. Its protein product is CASSSGLAITDTQYF.

This sequence joins TRBV6-1 and TRBJ2-7, with TRBD1 matching over 7 bases. CDR3 length: 13 amino acids. CDR1 and CDR2 from the germline V gene are MNHNS and SASEGT. Losses at the gene ends were 4 bases for V and 4 bases for J; bases not matched to a gene: 4. In DNA, the CDR3 is TGTGCCAGCAGTGGGGGACAGCTTTACGAGCAGTACTTC. It yields the protein CASSGGQLYEQYF.

The chain carries TRBV5-5 and TRBJ2-3; TRBD2 is a possible D gene (5 bases). V shed 7 bases and J shed 6 bases, with 12 bases lying between them. This CDR3 is 12 amino acids long. Germline CDR1 and CDR2: SGHKS and YYEKEE (reference sequence). The CDR3 bases are TGTGCCAGCTCCCCCGGGGAGGATACGCAGTATTTT. This sequence encodes CASSPGEDTQYF.

The chain links TRBV30 to TRBJ1-4, with D possibly TRBD1 on 6 matching bases. Germline V gene data show CDR1 as GTSNPN and CDR2 as SVGIG (reference sequence). Trimming cost V 0 bases and J 6 bases, with 11 bases left between them. This CDR3 is built from 14 residues. The CDR3 loop is CAWSVRQGYEKLFF. DNA for the CDR3: TGTGCCTGGAGTGTACGTCAGGGGTATGAAAAACTGTTTTTT.